This T cell receptor beta chain is from a study of shared clonotypes between healthy human individuals. A CD45RA+ naive subset and a CD45RA-negative memory subset were split from CD4+ cells. Remarks on this clone: No antigen is known for it.

Study-level results: Rarefaction showed that sequencing of sorted subsets was incomplete (despite large depth). Memory subsets generally showed lower estimated richness than naive subsets.

In the authors' workflow: Quality scores were absent from the junction-only immunoSEQ sequences, so filtering differed. Assay: immunoSEQ multiplex PCR; the TCRdb copy retains only in-frame clones and omits some. V and J calls and clone size are as listed in that table; D and trimming were resolved from the DNA. Of 400,000 to 600,000 clones listed, 95% to 97% are singletons. Germline V gives CDR1 MNHEY, CDR2 SMNVEV (reference sequence). V dropped 8 bases and J dropped 1 base, with 9 bases sitting between them. This CDR3 is built from 12 residues. Sequenced: naive CD4+ T cells sorted from blood. Stated subset: CD45RA+ positively selected. This TCR derives from a woman in her 30s in good health. The V and J genes are TRBV27 and TRBJ2-7; unclear D gene. This CDR3 reads CASGPPSYEQYF. DNA of the CDR3: TGTGCCAGCGGCCCCCCATCCTACGAGCAGTACTTC.